The 13 T cell receptor beta chains below were found in one sample sequenced in a study of tumor-infiltrating lymphocytes in localized non-small cell lung cancer. The repertoire was sequenced with immunoSEQ multiplex PCR; TCRdb's copy has only in-frame clones and lacks some. The table has about 14,000 clones, 82% seen once; the top ten hold 19%. The sample taken for sequencing was lung tumor tissue. The origin of the receptors is a human donor with non-small cell lung cancer.

The chain uses TRBV2 and TRBJ1-2; perhaps TRBD1 as D (5 bases). The germline gives CDR1 SNHLY, CDR2 FYNNEI. V lost 7 bases, J lost 6 bases, and 12 bases lay in between. This CDR3 is 12 amino acids long. The chain's CDR3 is CASTSAGNGYTF. CDR3 coding DNA: TGTGCCAGCACGTCGGCAGGGAATGGCTACACCTTC.

This sequence joins TRBV7-9 and TRBJ2-5; D is unclear. The CDR3 consists of 11 residues. V lost 5 bases to trimming and J lost 3 bases, with 4 bases between them. Germline V gene lookup returns CDR1 SEHNR and CDR2 FQNEAQ (reference sequence). The CDR3 DNA reads as TGTGCCAGCAGCCAAGAAGAGACCCAGTACTTC. Residues: CASSQEETQYF.

This chain connects TRBV5-1 to TRBJ2-1; 15 nucleotides agree with TRBD2. The CDR3 spans 15 residues. The trim removed 4 bases at V and 7 bases at J, leaving 3 bases unmatched. The germline V gene encodes CDR1 SGHRS and CDR2 YFSETQ. The CDR3 here is CASSIGLAGGNEQFF. In nucleotides, the CDR3 is TGCGCCAGCAGCATCGGACTAGCGGGAGGGAATGAGCAGTTCTTC.

The chain uses TRBV30 and TRBJ1-2; the D is unclear. The CDR3 sequence is 10 residues long. Germline assignment: CDR1 GTSNPN and CDR2 SVGIG (reference sequence). The CDR3 sequence: CAQINYGYTF. In DNA form, the CDR3 reads TGTGCTCAAATTAACTATGGCTACACCTTC. Looking up the rest from reference TRBV30 and TRBJ1-2 gives the full variable domain: SQTIHQWPATLVQPVGSPLSLECTVEGTSNPNLYWYRQAAGRGLQLLFYSVGIGQISSEVPQNLSASRPQDRQFILSSKKLLLSDSGFYLCAQINYGYTFGSGTRLTVV.

The chain links TRBV28 to TRBJ2-1; 10 bases match TRBD1. Germline loops: CDR1 MDHEN, CDR2 SYDVKM. This CDR3 has 15 residues. V was clipped by 6 bases and J by 2 bases; unmatched bases: 4. The CDR3 DNA reads as TGTGCCAGCAGCTCGGGACAGGGGACCTACAATGAGCAGTTCTTC. It specifies CASSSGQGTYNEQFF.

The CDR3 region is CASSLGGEGDTQYF. The CDR3 bases are TGTGCCAGCAGCTTAGGAGGAGAGGGCGATACGCAGTATTTT. The chain is built from TRBV7-6 and TRBJ2-3; D possibly corresponds to TRBD2 (5 bases). The CDR3 covers 14 residues. V dropped 1 base and J dropped 6 bases, with 11 bases sitting between them. Germline CDR1 is SGHVS and CDR2 is FNYEAQ.

A few counts support this clone. This chain links TRBV18 with TRBJ2-3; TRBD1 or TRBD2 may be the D gene (5 bases each). Germline CDR1 reads KGHSH; CDR2 reads LQKENI. V lost 2 bases and J 4 bases, leaving 10 bases between the germline ends. The CDR3 loop spans 14 amino acids. The CDR3 bases are TGTGCCAGCTCACCATACGGGGCCGCAGATACGCAGTATTTT. Its protein product is CASSPYGAADTQYF.

The rearrangement uses TRBV6-5 and TRBJ1-2, with D possibly being TRBD1 (5 bases). Germline CDR1 MNHEY, CDR2 SVGAGI. The CDR3 spans 15 residues. V lost 8 bases and J lost 1, with 17 bases in between. The CDR3 DNA reads as TGTGCCAGCCTACGGGGCCGGGGGGGTAACTATGGCTACACCTTC. The encoded protein is CASLRGRGGNYGYTF.

Here the CDR3 reads CASKEWSNQPQHF. The CDR3 DNA reads as TGTGCCAGCAAAGAGTGGAGCAATCAGCCCCAGCATTTT. V usage is TRBV6-1 and J usage is TRBJ1-5; D call uncertain. CDR1 and CDR2 (germline): MNHNS, SASEGT. V dropped 7 bases and J dropped 1 base, with 8 bases sitting between them. This CDR3 region has 13 residues.

About this clone itself: Other DNA sequences within the sample encode an identical CDR3. This sequence joins TRBV19 and TRBJ1-2; 8 bases align to TRBD1. This CDR3 is built from 13 residues. Germline V gene sequence: CDR1 LNHDA, CDR2 SQIVND (reference sequence). V dropped 7 bases and J dropped 4; count of bases not matched to a gene: 5. CDR3 sequence reads: CASNTGGGYGYTF. Written as DNA, the CDR3 is TGTGCCAGTAATACAGGGGGTGGCTATGGCTACACCTTC.

This chain links TRBV2 with TRBJ2-7, with a weak D call TRBD1 (6 bases). The V end was cut by 4 bases, the J end by 4 bases, with 14 bases between. This CDR3 contains 14 residues. Looked up from germline, CDR1 is SNHLY and CDR2 is FYNNEI. CDR3 nucleotide sequence: TGTGCCAGCAGTGTATTACAGGGCGGTTACGAGCAGTACTTC. Its translation: CASSVLQGGYEQYF.

The V call is TRBV5-1, the J call TRBJ1-2; 7 bases are shared with TRBD1. There are 14 residues in the CDR3. After removal of 1 base from V and 7 bases from J, the junction contained 7 bases not matched to a gene. Germline lookup yields CDR1 SGHRS and CDR2 YFSETQ. This CDR3 reads CASSLQPGGPGYTF. The CDR3 DNA follows: TGCGCCAGCAGCTTGCAGCCAGGGGGGCCTGGCTACACCTTC.

This chain joins TRBV15 and TRBJ2-5; TRBD1 matches at 9 bases. Germline assignment: CDR1 LNHNV and CDR2 YYDKDF (reference sequence). This CDR3 region has 15 residues. J lost 1 base, V lost 3 bases, and 3 bases had no gene match. CDR3: CATSREDRGQETQYF. CDR3 DNA: TGTGCCACCAGCAGGGAGGACAGGGGCCAAGAGACCCAGTACTTC.